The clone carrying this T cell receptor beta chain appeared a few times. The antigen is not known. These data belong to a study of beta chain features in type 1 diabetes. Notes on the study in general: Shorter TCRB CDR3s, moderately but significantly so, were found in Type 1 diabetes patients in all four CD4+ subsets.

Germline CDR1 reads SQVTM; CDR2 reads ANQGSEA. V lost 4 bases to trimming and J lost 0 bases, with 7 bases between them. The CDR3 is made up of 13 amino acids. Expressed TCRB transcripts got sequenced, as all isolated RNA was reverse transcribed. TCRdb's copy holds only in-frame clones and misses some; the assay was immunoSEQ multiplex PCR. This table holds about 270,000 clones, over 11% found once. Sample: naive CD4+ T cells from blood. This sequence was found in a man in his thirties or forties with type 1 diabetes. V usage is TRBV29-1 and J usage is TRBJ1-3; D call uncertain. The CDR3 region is CSVGDHSGNTIYF. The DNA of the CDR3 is TGCAGCGTTGGAGATCACTCTGGAAACACCATATATTTT.